This record concerns one TCR beta chain sequence. The sample comes from a study of blood T cell repertoires in COVID-19. As for the study in general: Italy, Spain and the United States were the sources of the convalescent and acute COVID-19 samples. PBMCs, B-cell-depleted T cells, or T cells provided the cDNA or gDNA that made up the material.

Per germline, CDR1 DFQATT and CDR2 SNEGSKA (reference sequence). V lost 3 bases and J 6 bases, leaving 12 bases between the germline ends. There are 12 residues in the CDR3. As processed by the authors: Reference gene primer amplification in the assay estimated nucleated cell counts. Profiling relied on immunoSEQ multiplex PCR, and the TCRdb table lists in-frame clones only, not all of them. That table supplies the V and J calls and clone size; D and trimming were determined from the DNA. This sample has 120,000 to 150,000 clones, with roughly nine tenths found just once. The sequencing sample was made of peripheral blood. This receptor was obtained from a human donor in a cohort sampled during active COVID-19. The rearrangement joins TRBV20-1 to TRBJ2-7, with D perhaps matching TRBD2 (5 bases). CDR3 bases: TGCAGTGCTAGTTCCGGGGAAGGCGAGCAGTACTTC. It codes for CSASSGEGEQYF.